This T cell receptor beta chain was documented in a study of blood T cell repertoires in COVID-19 (dated by TCRdb to between 2020 and 2021). In terms of the full investigation: Samples covering the acute and convalescent phases of COVID-19 were provided by collaborators in the United States, Italy and Spain. Deeply sampled blood TCRbeta repertoires from subjects exposed to, actively infected with, or recovered from COVID-19 were included in the dataset. The prospective study material was composed of cDNA or gDNA derived from T cells, B-cell-depleted T cells, or PBMCs. Where available, HLA class I and class II types were taken from metadata supplied by the sample provider and were not determined by assay-based typing. The repertoires were made available in a free public database intended to serve as a resource for research on the immune response to SARS-CoV-2. Nearly every sample came with metadata listing a de-identified subject ID, COVID-19 status, age in years and sex. The samples were drawn from two sources: the first 160 participants of the ongoing ImmuneRACE study, and 1,254 subjects contributed by 6 global collaborators. Results the study describes overall, beyond this receptor: The quantity of clinical and demographic metadata differed by source and by participant and was supplied without curation.

There are 16 amino acids in the CDR3, from cysteine to phenylalanine inclusive. Solely the CDR3 DNA is kept, with 48 bases framed from the first base. As encoded in the germline V gene, CDR1 is SGHRS while CDR2 is YFSETQ. Between the V and J ends, shortened by 0 bases and 3 bases respectively, the junction contains 12 bases. This clone has a single count. Its antigen is unknown. One base away there is no much larger clone; base qualities are not given. Whole blood was collected in K2EDTA tubes by collaborating institutions according to the institutions' own protocols. For TCRbeta analysis, collaborators shipped samples as frozen whole blood, isolated PBMCs, or DNA extracted from either of those sample types. The immunoSEQ Assay, a bias-controlled multiplex PCR, was used to amplify TCRbeta CDR3 regions from genomic DNA. The paper's processing steps were these. Within the assay, amplification of reference gene primers was used to estimate how many nucleated cells each sample contained. To quantify the absolute abundance of each unique TCRbeta CDR3 rearrangement, sequence reads were collapsed and filtered. Productive Simpson clonality was computed per sample as the square root of Simpson's diversity index over productive rearrangements. TCRdb stores this immuneACCESS table with in-frame sequences only. Part of the clones is absent; in the studies checked, under half of the shortfall reflects unresolved V genes, and no reason is known for the rest. V and J calls and clone size follow that table, whereas D and trimming were derived from the DNA. Here the sample has almost 55,000 clones; 90% occur a single time. The ten largest account for under 9% of the sample.

The chain couples TRBV5-1 to TRBJ1-4; TRBD1 could be the D gene, as 6 bases match. The specimen was peripheral blood. The sequence came from a woman between 35 and 50 years old with active COVID-19. CDR3 loop: CASSLGVAGANEKLFF. The nucleotide sequence reads TGCGCCAGCAGCTTGGGTGTTGCAGGGGCTAATGAAAAACTGTTTTTT.